The clone carrying this TCR beta chain was seen just once. This sample was taken from a study of blood T cell repertoires in COVID-19. On the study more broadly: The study drew acute and convalescent COVID-19 samples from the United States, Italy and Spain. T cells, B-cell-depleted T cells, or PBMCs provided the cDNA or gDNA that served as material.

Original data processing: Quantification of nucleated cells was approximated via reference gene primer amplification. Measured with immunoSEQ multiplex PCR; TCRdb has only the in-frame clones, and not every one. That table supplies the V and J calls and clone size; D and trimming were determined from the DNA. The sample lists 300,000 to 400,000 clones, 85% occurring once. The CDR3 is 14 amino acids. V was cut by 3 bases and J by 3 bases, with 9 bases left in between. Germline-derived CDR1 and CDR2 are MNHEY and SMNVEV (reference sequence). The chain links TRBV27 to TRBJ1-3; D uncertain. This TCR came from a human donor in a cohort sampled during active COVID-19. Sequencing used peripheral blood. CDR3 amino acids: CASSLDSIGNTIYF. The CDR3 DNA reads as TGTGCCAGCAGTTTGGACTCAATTGGAAACACCATATATTTT.